Listed here are 28 T cell receptor beta chains from one sample, sequenced in a study of blood T cell repertoires in COVID-19. Libraries were prepared by immunoSEQ multiplex PCR; TCRdb keeps only in-frame clonotypes and omits some of them. The repertoire consists of 120,000 to 150,000 clones, with around 86% occurring once and the leading ten covering approximately 35%. Sequencing was done on a sample of peripheral blood. The source is a man aged 45-65 years who had recovered from COVID-19.

The chain recombines TRBV6-4 with TRBJ1-6; 7 bases match TRBD1. The CDR3 is 15 residues long. CDR1 and CDR2 (germline): MRHNA, SNTAGT. The ends lost 6 bases at V and 8 bases at J; junction bases unmatched: 10. The CDR3 region is CASRSEGASDSPLHF. The DNA of the CDR3 is TGTGCCAGCAGATCAGAGGGGGCCTCGGATTCACCCCTCCACTTT.

The genes are TRBV21-1 and TRBJ1-5. TRBV21-1 is listed as a pseudogene. The CDR3 loop spans 15 amino acids. The CDR3 here is CASSKVVGADQPQHF. Written as DNA, the CDR3 is TGTGCCAGCAGCAAGGTTGTGGGAGCGGATCAGCCCCAGCATTTT.

The gene calls are TRBV3-1 (or the pseudogene TRBV3-2) and TRBJ2-2, with D unresolved. The germline V gene has CDR1 LGHDT and CDR2 YNNKEL (reference sequence). V was cut by 4 bases and J by 4 bases, with 10 bases left in between. The CDR3 loop spans 14 amino acids. CDR3: CASSPYRSTGELFF. CDR3 coding DNA: TGTGCCAGCAGCCCGTACAGATCCACCGGGGAGCTGTTTTTT.

The chain recombines TRBV5-4 with TRBJ2-5; 7 bases line up with TRBD2. The J segment lost 1 base and the V segment lost 0 bases, leaving 6 bases of the junction unmatched. The CDR3 loop spans 16 amino acids. CDR1 is SGHNT, CDR2 YYREEE, per germline (reference sequence). The CDR3 nucleotides are TGTGCCAGCAGCTTGGCCGTCGGGGGGATCCAAGAGACCCAGTACTTC. Translation: CASSLAVGGIQETQYF.

The chain carries TRBV19 and TRBJ2-1, with TRBD2 matching 7 bases. V lost 9 bases and J lost 4; bases outside the gene matches: 9. The germline V gene has CDR1 LNHDA and CDR2 SQIVND (reference sequence). This CDR3 comprises 14 residues. CDR3 nucleotide sequence: TGTGCCAGCAAATATGGGGGGGGTTACAATGAGCAGTTCTTC. Its protein is CASKYGGGYNEQFF.

The V and J genes are TRBV5-6 and TRBJ1-1, with 8 bases that match TRBD1. This CDR3 is built from 16 residues. V lost 2 bases to trimming and J lost 3 bases; unmatched junction nucleotides: 9. CDR1 is SGHDT, CDR2 YYEEEE, per germline. CDR3 DNA sequence: TGTGCCAGCAGCTTACCGGGACAGGTAGGTTACACTGAAGCTTTCTTT. This translates into CASSLPGQVGYTEAFF.

The CDR3 region has the DNA TGTGCCAGCAGCGTAAGGTTAGGGGAAGAGACCCAGTACTTC. The encoded protein is CASSVRLGEETQYF. The V call is TRBV9, the J call TRBJ2-5; D perhaps matches TRBD1 (5 bases). Per germline, CDR1 SGDLS and CDR2 YYNGEE. V shed 1 base and J shed 3 bases, with 10 bases lying between them. The CDR3 consists of 14 residues.

The chain is built from TRBV6-1 and TRBJ1-5; D is ambiguous. This CDR3 is built from 13 residues. The germline CDR1 and CDR2 sequences are MNHNS and SASEGT. Trimming shortened V by 3 bases and J by 0 bases, and 3 bases separated the two germline ends. The CDR3 DNA follows: TGTGCCAGCAGTGAGGCTAGCAATCAGCCCCAGCATTTT. Translated, it gives CASSEASNQPQHF.

The CDR3 sequence is CASSRGLRNEQFF. CDR3 DNA: TGTGCCAGCAGCCGGGGATTGCGCAATGAGCAGTTCTTC. The rearrangement uses TRBV6-4 and TRBJ2-1; a possible D gene is TRBD2 (5 bases). The CDR3 has 13 amino acids. Deletions cut 6 bases from V and 6 bases from J, with 12 bases between. Germline-derived CDR1 and CDR2 are MRHNA and SNTAGT.

The V gene is TRBV12-5, the J gene TRBJ2-6; TRBD2 is a possible D gene (5 bases). Between the trimmed V and J ends, which lost 3 bases and 3 bases, there was a span of 9 bases. CDR1 and CDR2 (germline): LGHNT, FRNRAP. This CDR3 has 15 residues. The CDR3 nucleotides read TGTGCTAGTGGTTTCATCGCGGGTGGGGCCAACGTCCTGACTTTC. This translates into CASGFIAGGANVLTF.

The gene calls are TRBV6-1 and TRBJ2-2; 16 bases line up with TRBD2. The CDR3 spans 17 residues. The germline V gene encodes CDR1 MNHNS and CDR2 SASEGT. The V and J ends lost 4 bases and 7 bases, in that order; junction bases with no gene match: 6. In DNA form, the CDR3 reads TGTGCCAGCAGTGCCGGGACTAGCGGGGGGGCCGTCGGGGAGCTGTTTTTT. Residues: CASSAGTSGGAVGELFF.

The chain uses TRBV4-2 and TRBJ2-1, with D possibly matching TRBD2 (6 bases). Germline CDR1 LGHNA, CDR2 YNFKEQ. This CDR3 region has 16 residues. Trimming cost V 0 bases and J 2 bases, with 11 bases left between them. CDR3 nucleotide sequence: TGTGCCAGCAGCCAAGACTCGGCGGGGACCTACAATGAGCAGTTCTTC. As protein: CASSQDSAGTYNEQFF.

CDR3 residues: CASSRYYEQYF. CDR3 sequence (DNA): TGTGCCAGCAGTCGGTACTACGAGCAGTACTTC. This chain uses TRBV6-5 with TRBJ2-7; unclear D gene. CDR3 length: 11 amino acids. V was shortened by 5 bases and J by 3 bases, with 5 bases between the two germline ends. Germline values: CDR1 MNHEY, CDR2 SVGAGI.

The chain recombines TRBV2 with TRBJ2-3; 9 bases map to TRBD2. The trim removed 6 bases at V and 0 bases at J, leaving 10 bases unmatched. Germline lookup yields CDR1 SNHLY and CDR2 FYNNEI. The CDR3 consists of 17 residues. The CDR3 is CASSRRGGPYSTDTQYF. The CDR3 DNA reads as TGTGCCAGCAGCCGGCGGGGGGGGCCTTACAGCACAGATACGCAGTATTTT.

The chain couples TRBV5-4 to TRBJ2-1, with TRBD2 matching over 13 bases. CDR1 is SGHNT, CDR2 YYREEE, per germline (reference sequence). The CDR3 is made up of 15 amino acids. The J segment lost 5 bases and the V segment lost 2 bases, leaving 1 base of the junction unmatched. The CDR3 nucleotides read TGTGCCAGCAGCTTACTAGCGGGGGGGGACAATGAGCAGTTCTTC. The encoded protein is CASSLLAGGDNEQFF.

This chain joins TRBV29-1 and TRBJ1-2, with D tentatively TRBD1 (6 bases). The CDR3 totals 13 residues. Germline CDR1 SQVTM, CDR2 ANQGSEA. Trimming took off 2 bases at V and 6 bases at J, with 13 bases between the two ends. CDR3 DNA sequence: TGCAGCGTTGAAAGTCAGGGGAAGGATGGCTACACCTTC. It encodes CSVESQGKDGYTF.

V and J are TRBV14 and TRBJ2-5, with TRBD1 matching 10 bases. The ends lost 4 bases at V and 4 bases at J; junction bases unmatched: 9. Germline V CDR1 and CDR2: SGHDN, FVKESK. The CDR3 is 16 amino acids. CDR3 sequence (DNA): TGTGCCAGCAGCCCTTCTTTTGGGACAGGGGTAGAGACCCAGTACTTC. This encodes CASSPSFGTGVETQYF.

The chain couples TRBV3-1 (or the pseudogene TRBV3-2) to TRBJ2-1; TRBD1 is a possible D gene (6 bases). Trimming removed 3 bases at V and 0 bases at J, with 9 bases between. Germline V lookup: CDR1 LGHDT, CDR2 YNNKEL (reference sequence). CDR3 length equals 15 residues. This chain's CDR3 is CASSQTGFSYNEQFF. The CDR3 DNA sequence: TGTGCCAGCAGCCAGACAGGCTTCTCCTACAATGAGCAGTTCTTC.

The genes are TRBV2 and TRBJ2-1; the match to TRBD1 covers 8 bases. The CDR3 runs 16 residues. Trimming took 5 bases from V and 4 from J; bases not matched to a gene: 10. Germline V CDR1 and CDR2: SNHLY, FYNNEI. CDR3 protein: CASSRIPGQVYNEQFF. The CDR3 DNA reads TGTGCCAGCAGTCGAATACCGGGACAGGTTTACAATGAGCAGTTCTTC.

The chain has TRBV7-9 and TRBJ2-2; TRBD1 aligns across 9 bases. CDR3 length: 14 amino acids. Germline V lookup: CDR1 SEHNR, CDR2 FQNEAQ (reference sequence). V dropped 6 bases and J dropped 3; count of bases not matched to a gene: 2. CDR3 protein: CASRGDRDTGELFF. The CDR3 DNA reads as TGTGCCAGCAGAGGGGACAGGGACACCGGGGAGCTGTTTTTT.

This clone showed up just once. This rearrangement joins TRBV19 to TRBJ1-1, with TRBD1 matching over 12 bases. With V trimmed by 5 bases and J by 4 bases, 8 bases remained unmatched. This CDR3 is built from 16 residues. Germline V gene sequence: CDR1 LNHDA, CDR2 SQIVND (reference sequence). CDR3 bases: TGTGCCAGTAGTGCACCGGGACAGGGGGCCGGCACTGAAGCTTTCTTT. Protein sequence: CASSAPGQGAGTEAFF.

V gene TRBV15 combines with J gene TRBJ1-6, with a tentative D call TRBD1 (5 bases). CDR3 length: 16 residues. Trimming removed 9 bases from V and 0 bases from J, with 15 bases in between. Per the germline V gene, CDR1 is LNHNV and CDR2 is YYDKDF (reference sequence). CDR3 DNA: TGTGCCACGAGAGATATAGGGGCCTCCTATAATTCACCCCTCCACTTT. Protein: CATRDIGASYNSPLHF. The whole variable domain, filled in from reference TRBV15 and TRBJ1-6, reads DAMVIQNPRYQVTQFGKPVTLSCSQTLNHNVMYWYQQKSSQAPKLLFHYYDKDFNNEADTPDNFQSRRPNTSFCFLDIRSPGLGDTAMYLCATRDIGASYNSPLHFGNGTRLTVT.

The V and J genes are TRBV11-3 and TRBJ2-7, with 10 bases lining up with TRBD2. The germline V gene encodes CDR1 SGHNT and CDR2 YENEEA. V was pared by 5 bases and J by 0 bases, with 10 bases of the junction left unmatched. The CDR3 contains 17 residues. The CDR3 here is CASSPFATSGASYEQYF. CDR3 bases: TGTGCCAGCAGCCCTTTTGCTACTAGCGGGGCCTCCTACGAGCAGTACTTC.

The chain is built from TRBV9 and TRBJ1-1; D remains ambiguous. V was cut by 4 bases and J by 1 base, with 11 bases left in between. CDR1 is SGDLS, CDR2 YYNGEE, per germline. The CDR3 spans 14 residues. The CDR3 DNA follows: TGTGCCAGCAGCACCGGACTGGGGAACACTGAAGCTTTCTTT. Its protein is CASSTGLGNTEAFF.

This clone was seen a handful of times. The chain links TRBV6-2 or TRBV6-3 to TRBJ1-6, with 7 bases identical to TRBD1. With 2 bases clipped from V and 9 bases from J, the junction kept 4 bases outside the gene matches. The CDR3 spans 14 residues. Germline CDR1 is MNHEY and CDR2 is SVGEGT. The CDR3 DNA is TGTGCCAGCAGTTACGACAGGGAGGTTTCACCCCTCCACTTT. Its translation: CASSYDREVSPLHF.

The DNA for the CDR3 is TGCGCCAGCAGCCAAGAAACAGGGGGTAGGTCTGAAGCTTTCTTT. It yields the protein CASSQETGGRSEAFF. V usage is TRBV4-3 and J usage is TRBJ1-1; 8 bases map to TRBD1. CDR3 length: 15 residues. CDR1 and CDR2 from the germline V gene are LGHNA and YSLEER. J gave up 6 bases and V 0 bases, and 6 bases lay outside the gene matches.

V is TRBV18 and J is TRBJ2-7; possible D gene TRBD1, 6 bases. CDR3 length: 12 amino acids. V lost 6 bases to trimming and J lost 13 bases, with 19 bases between them. Germline CDR1 is KGHSH and CDR2 is LQKENI. Here the CDR3 reads CASSPRDKKLYF. The CDR3 DNA reads TGTGCCAGCTCCCCTCGGGACAAAAAACTCTACTTC.

V usage is TRBV12-3 or TRBV12-4 and J usage is TRBJ2-5; D might be TRBD1 (7 bases). The CDR3 is made up of 12 amino acids. V was clipped by 6 bases and J by 5 bases, with 10 bases between them. The CDR3, as DNA: TGTGCCAGCAGATCAGGGGGGGAGACCCAGTACTTC. Its translation: CASRSGGETQYF.